Listed below are T cell receptor beta chains from one sample, sequenced in a study of shared clonotypes between healthy human individuals. Sequenced by immunoSEQ multiplex PCR; TCRdb stores in-frame clones only, minus some. This sample has some 470,000 clones, with roughly four fifths found just once. Sequencing used PBMCs. The receptors were sampled from a woman aged 40-49 years in good health. Some clones in this sample may be carry-over from other donors' samples. Both conserved end residues are part of each CDR3. Fields, in order: clone size, V gene, D gene, J gene, CDR3 DNA, CDR3 protein. A D gene is named only where the DNA matches it firmly. Only some rows state a clone size, as once, few, many or a class for expanded clones.

clone_size: NA
v_call: TRBV29-1
d_call: TRBD1
j_call: TRBJ2-7
cdr3_nt: TGCAGCGTTGATTTTGGGGGACAGGGTCTGGGAGAGCAGTACTTC
cdr3_aa: CSVDFGGQGLGEQYF

clone_size: once
v_call: TRBV7-7
d_call: NA
j_call: TRBJ2-2
cdr3_nt: TGTGCTAGCAGGATACCCACGGGGGGCGGTTGGACCGGGGAGCTGTTTTTT
cdr3_aa: CASRIPTGGGWTGELFF

clone_size: NA
v_call: TRBV18
d_call: NA
j_call: TRBJ2-4
cdr3_nt: TGTGCCAGCTCAGGGGACTTGGCCAAAAACATTCAGTACTTC
cdr3_aa: CASSGDLAKNIQYF

clone_size: NA
v_call: TRBV7-9
d_call: NA
j_call: TRBJ1-5
cdr3_nt: TGTGCCAGCAGCTCCGGGAGTCATAGCAATCAGCCCCAGCATTTT
cdr3_aa: CASSSGSHSNQPQHF

clone_size: NA
v_call: TRBV7-2
d_call: NA
j_call: TRBJ1-2
cdr3_nt: TGTGCCAGCAGCTTAGTTGGATTCTATGGCTACACCTTC
cdr3_aa: CASSLVGFYGYTF

clone_size: few
v_call: TRBV6-1
d_call: NA
j_call: TRBJ1-2
cdr3_nt: TGTGCCAGCAGGGTTTCCGGGACGCCCTATGGCTACACCTTC
cdr3_aa: CASRVSGTPYGYTF

clone_size: NA
v_call: TRBV7-9
d_call: TRBD1
j_call: TRBJ1-1
cdr3_nt: TGTGCCAGCAGTTATTTACAGGGGGAAGCTTTCTTT
cdr3_aa: CASSYLQGEAFF

clone_size: NA
v_call: TRBV6-6
d_call: NA
j_call: TRBJ1-1
cdr3_nt: TGTGCCAGCAGTTACTCGGCCGGAGGGAACACTGAAGCTTTCTTT
cdr3_aa: CASSYSAGGNTEAFF

clone_size: NA
v_call: TRBV6-5
d_call: TRBD2
j_call: TRBJ2-1
cdr3_nt: TGTGCCAGCAGCGTCGACCGGGACTACTACAATGAGCAGTTCTTC
cdr3_aa: CASSVDRDYYNEQFF

clone_size: few
v_call: TRBV7-9
d_call: NA
j_call: TRBJ1-3
cdr3_nt: TGTGCCAGCAGCCCCGATATTTCGCCAAACACCATATATTTT
cdr3_aa: CASSPDISPNTIYF

clone_size: once
v_call: TRBV6-5
d_call: NA
j_call: TRBJ1-1
cdr3_nt: TGTGCCAGCAGTTACTTGGAAGGGGGGGAAGGCGAAGCTTTCTTT
cdr3_aa: CASSYLEGGEGEAFF

clone_size: NA
v_call: TRBV9
d_call: NA
j_call: TRBJ2-1
cdr3_nt: TGTGCCAGCAGCCCCCGGGACTACAATGAGCAGTTCTTC
cdr3_aa: CASSPRDYNEQFF

clone_size: NA
v_call: TRBV27
d_call: NA
j_call: TRBJ2-2
cdr3_nt: TGTGCCAGCAGTTCTTCATACACCGGGGAGCTGTTTTTT
cdr3_aa: CASSSSYTGELFF

clone_size: NA
v_call: TRBV5-4
d_call: TRBD2
j_call: TRBJ2-5
cdr3_nt: TGTGCCAGCAGCCAAGTAGCGGGACGGCAAGAGACCCAGTACTTC
cdr3_aa: CASSQVAGRQETQYF

clone_size: NA
v_call: TRBV7-2
d_call: TRBD2
j_call: TRBJ2-3
cdr3_nt: TGTGCCAGCAGCTTATATCTAGCGGCAGATACGCAGTATTTT
cdr3_aa: CASSLYLAADTQYF

clone_size: NA
v_call: TRBV6-5
d_call: NA
j_call: TRBJ2-7
cdr3_nt: TGTGCCAGCACCGACAAGGGGGGGGACAGCTACGAGCAGTACTTC
cdr3_aa: CASTDKGGDSYEQYF

clone_size: NA
v_call: TRBV7-9
d_call: NA
j_call: TRBJ2-7
cdr3_nt: TGTGCCAGCAGCTTAGCAGGGGAAGCGTACGAGCAGTACTTC
cdr3_aa: CASSLAGEAYEQYF

clone_size: NA
v_call: TRBV11-1
d_call: NA
j_call: TRBJ1-1
cdr3_nt: TGTGCCAGCAGCTTCATCGGCGCCACTGAAGCTTTCTTT
cdr3_aa: CASSFIGATEAFF

clone_size: few
v_call: TRBV19
d_call: NA
j_call: TRBJ1-5
cdr3_nt: TGTGCCAGTAAGGGCAGGCCGGAGCAGCCCCAGCATTTT
cdr3_aa: CASKGRPEQPQHF

clone_size: once
v_call: TRBV29-1
d_call: TRBD1
j_call: TRBJ1-1
cdr3_nt: TGCAGCGTTGAAGGTGAGGGGGCGTTCACTGAAGCTTTCTTT
cdr3_aa: CSVEGEGAFTEAFF

clone_size: NA
v_call: TRBV5-8
d_call: NA
j_call: TRBJ1-2
cdr3_nt: TGTGCCAGCAGATTCCCCCGACAGGCGGATAACTATGGCTACACCTTC
cdr3_aa: CASRFPRQADNYGYTF

clone_size: NA
v_call: TRBV28
d_call: TRBD1
j_call: TRBJ1-2
cdr3_nt: TGTGCCAGCAGGACAGGGGGAAACTATGGCTACACCTTC
cdr3_aa: CASRTGGNYGYTF

clone_size: NA
v_call: TRBV2
d_call: NA
j_call: TRBJ1-2
cdr3_nt: TGTGCCAGCAGTGGGGAACTCAGCTATGGCTACACCTTC
cdr3_aa: CASSGELSYGYTF

clone_size: few
v_call: TRBV18
d_call: NA
j_call: TRBJ1-5
cdr3_nt: TGTGCCAGCTCCCTACTTTCTGATCAGCCCCAGCATTTT
cdr3_aa: CASSLLSDQPQHF

clone_size: NA
v_call: TRBV28
d_call: NA
j_call: TRBJ1-2
cdr3_nt: TGTGCCAGCAGTTTAATATCCGGGGGCTATGGCTACACCTTC
cdr3_aa: CASSLISGGYGYTF

clone_size: once
v_call: TRBV30
d_call: TRBD1
j_call: TRBJ1-5
cdr3_nt: TGTGCCTGGACCGGCCCGGGACAGGGACGTCTTGGCAATCAGCCCCAGCATTTT
cdr3_aa: CAWTGPGQGRLGNQPQHF

clone_size: NA
v_call: TRBV2
d_call: NA
j_call: TRBJ2-6
cdr3_nt: TGTGCCAGCAGAGGGACTGGGGCCAACGTCCTGACTTTC
cdr3_aa: CASRGTGANVLTF

clone_size: NA
v_call: TRBV2
d_call: NA
j_call: TRBJ1-1
cdr3_nt: TGTGCCAGCAGACCAAGACTGGCGTCGAACACTGAAGCTTTCTTT
cdr3_aa: CASRPRLASNTEAFF

clone_size: few
v_call: TRBV11-2
d_call: TRBD2
j_call: TRBJ2-1
cdr3_nt: TGTGCCAGCAGCTTACGGCGGGAGGCTACAATGAATGAGCAGTTCTTC
cdr3_aa: CASSLRREATMNEQFF

clone_size: NA
v_call: TRBV5-1
d_call: TRBD2
j_call: TRBJ2-7
cdr3_nt: TGCGCCAGCAGCTTGGGGGGGACTAGCGGGACCTACGAGCAGTACTTC
cdr3_aa: CASSLGGTSGTYEQYF

clone_size: NA
v_call: TRBV19
d_call: TRBD2
j_call: TRBJ2-5
cdr3_nt: TGTGCCAGTAGTCTAGCGGGACAACAAGAGACCCAGTACTTC
cdr3_aa: CASSLAGQQETQYF

clone_size: NA
v_call: TRBV29-1
d_call: TRBD1
j_call: TRBJ2-7
cdr3_nt: TGCAGCGTTCAGGGCAGGGGGCTGAACGAGCAGTACTTC
cdr3_aa: CSVQGRGLNEQYF

clone_size: NA
v_call: TRBV19
d_call: NA
j_call: TRBJ2-7
cdr3_nt: TGTGCCAGTAGTAAAACAGCCGAACGCTACGAGCAGTACTTC
cdr3_aa: CASSKTAERYEQYF

clone_size: NA
v_call: TRBV5-8
d_call: TRBD2
j_call: TRBJ2-4
cdr3_nt: TGTGCCAGCAGCGTTAGCGGGAGGGCCGCCGGTGACATTCAGTACTTC
cdr3_aa: CASSVSGRAAGDIQYF

clone_size: NA
v_call: TRBV7-9
d_call: TRBD2
j_call: TRBJ2-3
cdr3_nt: TGTGCCAGCCATCTCCCCGGGGCGGGAGACGTGGATACGCAGTATTTT
cdr3_aa: CASHLPGAGDVDTQYF

clone_size: once
v_call: TRBV18
d_call: TRBD1
j_call: TRBJ1-1
cdr3_nt: TGTGCCAGCTCACCTTTCGGACAGGCAGAAGCTTTCTTT
cdr3_aa: CASSPFGQAEAFF

clone_size: NA
v_call: TRBV9
d_call: NA
j_call: TRBJ1-1
cdr3_nt: TGTGCCAGCAGCGGGATAGGGAACACTGAAGCTTTCTTT
cdr3_aa: CASSGIGNTEAFF

clone_size: NA
v_call: TRBV5-1
d_call: NA
j_call: TRBJ2-2
cdr3_nt: TGCGCCAGCACCAGCAACACCGGGGAGCTGTTTTTT
cdr3_aa: CASTSNTGELFF

clone_size: NA
v_call: TRBV11-2
d_call: NA
j_call: TRBJ2-1
cdr3_nt: TGTGCCAGCAGCTTAAACCTCTGGGGGAGTGGCTATGAGCAGTTCTTC
cdr3_aa: CASSLNLWGSGYEQFF

clone_size: NA
v_call: TRBV5-6
d_call: NA
j_call: TRBJ2-4
cdr3_nt: TGTGCCAGCAGCTTGGACGGGTTGGGCATTCAGTACTTC
cdr3_aa: CASSLDGLGIQYF

clone_size: few
v_call: TRBV7-9
d_call: NA
j_call: TRBJ2-3
cdr3_nt: TGTGCCAGCAGCTTTCGGGCTAGCACAGATACGCAGTATTTT
cdr3_aa: CASSFRASTDTQYF

clone_size: NA
v_call: TRBV7-6
d_call: NA
j_call: TRBJ2-5
cdr3_nt: TGTGCCAGCAGCTTAGACTTTCAAGAGACCCAGTACTTC
cdr3_aa: CASSLDFQETQYF